This record concerns one T cell receptor beta chain sequence. What it recognizes is unknown. Germline assignment: CDR1 MGHDK and CDR2 SYGVNS. The CDR3 is 16 residues long. V dropped 4 bases and J dropped 3; count of bases not matched to a gene: 5. The data originate from a study of cytomegalovirus exposure and HLA in healthy donors. Regarding the study as a whole: Several of the most significant clusters were apparently associated with common viral pathogens in a later analysis. Confirmation was obtained in vitro that a few CMV-associated chains are specific for CMV antigens. Compared with the roughly 730-donor mean, an Asian-associated ancestry cluster reportedly had fewer N-insertions, according to a later analysis.

With 60 Vbeta and 13 Jbeta primers, the PCR was carried out. Produced via immunoSEQ multiplex PCR; TCRdb's table is partial and in-frame only. The sample lists tens of thousands of clones; 73% were seen once. The sequence was collected from a man aged 45-60 years in good health and CMV-seronegative. The specimen was PBMCs. This chain joins TRBV25-1 and TRBJ1-3; 11 bases agree with TRBD1. CDR3 sequence: CASSAGQGAGGNTIYF. The CDR3 DNA sequence: TGTGCCAGCAGTGCCGGACAGGGGGCGGGTGGAAACACCATATATTTT.